These T cell receptor beta chains were read from a single sample in a study of blood T cell repertoires in COVID-19. The method was immunoSEQ multiplex PCR; TCRdb's version includes in-frame clones alone and lacks a portion of them. The profile shows 80,000 or so clones, 82% of them singletons. Sequences were obtained from peripheral blood. All receptors derive from a human donor in a cohort sampled during active COVID-19. The CDR3 runs from the conserved cysteine through the conserved F or W. D genes are given only for firm matches. Clone size, where shown, is once, few, many, or a class for clones that have expanded.

V	size	J	D	DNA	CDR3
TRBV7-2	NA	TRBJ2-3	TRBD2	TGTGCCAGCAAAGCGGGACCGAGTAAAACCACAGATACGCAGTATTTT	CASKAGPSKTTDTQYF
TRBV19	NA	TRBJ1-5	NA	TGTGCCAGTAGTGGACAGCCGTTCAATCAGCCCCAGCATTTT	CASSGQPFNQPQHF
TRBV3-1/TRBV3-2	NA	TRBJ1-1	NA	TGTGCCAGCAGCCGCGTCAGGCGCTCTGAAGCTTTCTTT	CASSRVRRSEAFF
TRBV12-3/TRBV12-4	NA	TRBJ2-7	NA	TGTGCCAGCAGTTTAGACAATTACGAGCAGTACTTC	CASSLDNYEQYF
TRBV5-1	NA	TRBJ2-5	NA	TGCGCCAGCAGCATGGGCGAGGGCCAAGAGACCCAGTACTTC	CASSMGEGQETQYF
TRBV10-3	few	TRBJ1-3	NA	TGTGCCATCATGGGGAGCTCTGGAAACACCATATATTTT	CAIMGSSGNTIYF
TRBV18	NA	TRBJ2-1	TRBD2	TGTGCCAGCTCACCGCGGCGGGGGGGCGATGAGCAGTTCTTC	CASSPRRGGDEQFF
TRBV24-1	NA	TRBJ2-3	NA	TGTGCCACCAGGGCGGCGCAGTATTTT	CATRAAQYF
TRBV5-6	NA	TRBJ2-3	TRBD1	TGTGCCAGCAGACAGGGGGCACTACTCACAGATACGCAGTATTTT	CASRQGALLTDTQYF
TRBV6-5	NA	TRBJ2-7	NA	TGTGCCAGCAGTTACTCGAGAACCGGGATCGCCTACGAGCAGTACTTC	CASSYSRTGIAYEQYF
TRBV9	NA	TRBJ2-2	NA	TGTGCCAGCAGCGTAGATCTAACGAACACCGGGGAGCTGTTTTTT	CASSVDLTNTGELFF
TRBV5-6	NA	TRBJ1-2	NA	TGTGCCAGCAGCTTCGGATTTCGTCAGGGGCACTATGGCTACACCTTC	CASSFGFRQGHYGYTF
TRBV30	NA	TRBJ2-7	NA	TGTGCCTGGAGTGTGAACACCGTCTACGAGCAGTACTTC	CAWSVNTVYEQYF
TRBV29-1	NA	TRBJ2-7	TRBD2	TGCAGCGTTGCTAGCGGGGGAGCCTACGAGCAGTACTTC	CSVASGGAYEQYF
TRBV7-9	NA	TRBJ2-7	TRBD1	TGTGCCAGCAGTTGGGGGCAGGGGGCTTACGAGCAGTACTTC	CASSWGQGAYEQYF
TRBV12-3/TRBV12-4	NA	TRBJ1-4	NA	TGTGCCAGCAGTTTAAGGGACTCCAAGAAACTGTTTTTT	CASSLRDSKKLFF
TRBV5-4	NA	TRBJ1-4	NA	TGTGCCAGCAGCCCCAGCCGGCGGAATAATGAAAAACTGTTTTTT	CASSPSRRNNEKLFF
TRBV7-2	NA	TRBJ2-3	TRBD2	TGTGCCAGCAGCTTTCTACGGGGGGCAGATACGCAGTATTTT	CASSFLRGADTQYF